This entry lists 25 T cell receptor beta chains sequenced from one sample in a study of persistence of HIV-infected CD4 T cells. The immunoSEQ assay was version 4, run in survey mode. Generated by immunoSEQ multiplex PCR, the TCRdb table keeps only in-frame clones and is missing some. Of some 13,000 clones in the sample, about three fifths are singletons; the top ten hold about 7%. An overlapping HIV-1 Gag peptide pool stimulated these cells at roughly 0.97 ug/peptide/mL. Sorting of responding CD4+ T cells relied on upregulated CD40 ligand together with CD69. Their recognized antigens are unknown. The sequences come from CD4+ T cells sorted from PBMCs after roughly 19-hour stimulation, collected from a patient who received antiretroviral therapy. The source is an adult man with HIV who was CMV-seropositive.

The table lists this clone with a few counts. This chain uses TRBV30 with TRBJ1-6; TRBD1 matches at 7 bases. Germline V gene data show CDR1 as GTSNPN and CDR2 as SVGIG (reference sequence). This CDR3 region has 16 residues. Germline trimming cut 2 bases from V and 9 bases from J; bases unmatched to any gene: 13. The CDR3: CAWSPRGLQGSSPLHF. As DNA, the CDR3 is TGTGCCTGGAGTCCTAGGGGGTTACAGGGGAGTTCACCCCTCCACTTT.

The V gene is TRBV30, the J gene TRBJ2-5; 9 positions match TRBD1. The CDR3 is 13 residues long. J was trimmed by 5 bases and V by 4 bases; bases with no gene match: 5. Germline values: CDR1 GTSNPN, CDR2 SVGIG (reference sequence). The DNA for the CDR3 is TGTGCCTGGAACGGACAGGGGAAGGAGACCCAGTACTTC. Translated: CAWNGQGKETQYF.

The genes are TRBV15 and TRBJ1-1; possible D gene TRBD1, 6 bases. The germline V gene has CDR1 LNHNV and CDR2 YYDKDF (reference sequence). The CDR3 is 14 amino acids. The V end lost 2 bases, the J end lost 4 bases, and 11 bases lay between the germline ends. The CDR3 is CATSRRQVGTEAFF. In DNA, the CDR3 is TGTGCCACCAGCAGACGACAGGTCGGCACTGAAGCTTTCTTT.

The chain has TRBV7-2 and TRBJ2-1; D gene unclear. V was trimmed by 1 base and J by 8 bases, leaving 3 bases between them. Germline CDR1 and CDR2: SGHTA and FQGNSA. The CDR3 contains 11 residues. CDR3 sequence: CASSLGHEQFF. DNA of the CDR3: TGTGCCAGCAGCTTAGGCCATGAGCAGTTCTTC.

This rearrangement joins TRBV24-1 to TRBJ2-2; D gene uncertain. The CDR3 extends over 13 amino acids. Germline V lookup: CDR1 KGHDR, CDR2 SFDVKD. V was trimmed by 6 bases and J by 6 bases, leaving 10 bases between them. The CDR3 DNA sequence: TGTGCCACCAGTAAATCACGGTCCGGGGAGCTGTTTTTT. Translation gives CATSKSRSGELFF.

J is TRBJ1-5 and V is TRBV2; tentative D call: TRBD1 (6 bases). The length of the CDR3 is 15 residues. V lost 5 bases, J lost 0 bases, and 11 bases lay in between. The germline CDR1 and CDR2 sequences are SNHLY and FYNNEI. CDR3: CASSREGHSNQPQHF. The CDR3, as DNA: TGTGCCAGCAGTCGGGAGGGACATAGCAATCAGCCCCAGCATTTT. Looking up the rest from reference TRBV2 and TRBJ1-5 gives the full variable domain: EPEVTQTPSHQVTQMGQEVILRCVPISNHLYFYWYRQILGQKVEFLVSFYNNEISEKSEIFDDQFSVERPDGSNFTLKIRSTKLEDSAMYFCASSREGHSNQPQHFGDGTRLSIL.

As DNA, the CDR3 is TGTGCCAGCAGTTACAGTGGGGACAGCCCCTACGAGCAGTACTTC. Translated, it gives CASSYSGDSPYEQYF. The chain joins TRBV6-2 or TRBV6-3 to TRBJ2-7; TRBD1 aligns across 7 bases. V lost 2 bases and J lost 2; bases outside the gene matches: 6. There are 15 residues in the CDR3. The germline CDR1 and CDR2 sequences are MNHEY and SVGEGT.

The chain carries TRBV7-9 and TRBJ1-2; no definite D call. V shed 3 bases and J shed 8 bases, with 13 bases lying between them. CDR1 SEHNR and CDR2 FQNEAQ come from the germline V gene (reference sequence). This CDR3 has 13 amino acids. The DNA for the CDR3 is TGTGCCAGCAGCTTGTTGGGATCGGAAGGCTACACCTTC. It yields the protein CASSLLGSEGYTF. The full variable domain, rest sourced from reference TRBV7-9 and TRBJ1-2, is DTGVSQNPRHKITKRGQNVTFRCDPISEHNRLYWYRQTLGQGPEFLTYFQNEAQLEKSRLLSDRFSAERPKGSFSTLEIQRTEQGDSAMYLCASSLLGSEGYTFGSGTRLTVV.

The chain couples TRBV7-2 to TRBJ2-1; weak D call: TRBD2 (5 bases). Between the trimmed V and J ends, which lost 3 bases and 0 bases, there was a span of 9 bases. Germline V gene data show CDR1 as SGHTA and CDR2 as FQGNSA. This CDR3 is 15 amino acids long. The DNA of the CDR3 is TGTGCCAGCAGCTTTAGCGCCAGCTCCTACAATGAGCAGTTCTTC. Residues: CASSFSASSYNEQFF. The variable domain in full, with the rest retrieved from reference TRBV7-2 and TRBJ2-1, is GAGVSQSPSNKVTEKGKDVELRCDPISGHTALYWYRQSLGQGLEFLIYFQGNSAPDKSGLPSDRFSAERTGGSVSTLTIQRTQQEDSAVYLCASSFSASSYNEQFFGPGTRLTVL.

This clone was picked up one time. The chain links TRBV7-6 to TRBJ2-2; D is perhaps TRBD2 (5 bases). CDR1 and CDR2 (germline): SGHVS, FNYEAQ. V was trimmed by 5 bases and J by 4 bases, leaving 14 bases between them. CDR3 length equals 15 residues. CDR3 DNA: TGTGCCAGCAGCCCACTCGGGGTGGGCACCGGGGAGCTGTTTTTT. Protein: CASSPLGVGTGELFF. Variable domain in full (rest from reference TRBV7-6 and TRBJ2-2): GAGVSQSPRYKVTKRGQDVALRCDPISGHVSLYWYRQALGQGPEFLTYFNYEAQQDKSGLPNDRFSAERPEGSISTLTIQRTEQRDSAMYRCASSPLGVGTGELFFGEGSRLTVL.

This chain links TRBV5-1 with TRBJ1-2; TRBD1 agrees at 8 bases. Germline values: CDR1 SGHRS, CDR2 YFSETQ. V gave up 0 bases and J gave up 6 bases; unmatched junction bases: 13. The CDR3 is 17 amino acids. The CDR3 DNA reads as TGCGCCAGCAGCTTGGTGCTTAGGACAGGGCCTTTGGATGGCTACACCTTC. Its translation: CASSLVLRTGPLDGYTF.

The chain carries TRBV10-3 and TRBJ2-2; a possible D gene is TRBD2 (6 bases). Germline CDR1 ENHRY, CDR2 SYGVKD. V was cut by 8 bases and J by 0 bases, with 10 bases left in between. The CDR3 consists of 14 residues. This chain's CDR3 is CAIRGGANTGELFF. The CDR3 DNA reads TGTGCCATCCGTGGCGGGGCGAACACCGGGGAGCTGTTTTTT.

V gene TRBV9 combines with J gene TRBJ2-2, with 9 bases fitting TRBD2. CDR3 size: 15 residues. With V trimmed by 3 bases and J by 3 bases, 3 bases remained unmatched. Looked up from germline, CDR1 is SGDLS and CDR2 is YYNGEE. CDR3 in DNA: TGTGCCAGCAGCGGCGGGAGGGCCGACACCGGGGAGCTGTTTTTT. Translation: CASSGGRADTGELFF.

The V gene is TRBV19, the J gene TRBJ1-6; D remains ambiguous. This CDR3 is built from 13 residues. V shed 5 bases and J shed 10 bases, with 12 bases lying between them. Germline-derived CDR1 and CDR2 are LNHDA and SQIVND (reference sequence). For the CDR3, the DNA is TGTGCCAGTAGTCGGCAGTCCCTATCACCCCTCCACTTT. It encodes CASSRQSLSPLHF.

The V and J genes are TRBV27 and TRBJ2-1; 14 bases map to TRBD2. The V gene end was trimmed by 2 bases and the J gene end by 6 bases; junction bases not matched to a gene: 9. The germline V gene has CDR1 MNHEY and CDR2 SMNVEV (reference sequence). This CDR3 has 18 residues. This chain's CDR3 is CASSLGRTSGRRFNEQFF. The CDR3 DNA sequence: TGTGCCAGCAGTTTAGGGAGGACTAGCGGGAGGAGATTCAATGAGCAGTTCTTC.

This clone was recorded a few times. The V gene is TRBV19, the J gene TRBJ1-1; the D gene is possibly TRBD1 (5 bases). The V and J ends lost 1 base and 2 bases respectively, with 14 bases between them. Germline values: CDR1 LNHDA, CDR2 SQIVND (reference sequence). The CDR3 totals 16 residues. Here the CDR3 DNA reads TGTGCCAGTAGTATAGGTTTGAGGGGACCCAACACTGAAGCTTTCTTT. This encodes CASSIGLRGPNTEAFF. The full variable domain, in which reference TRBV19 and TRBJ1-1 provide the parts outside the CDR3, is DGGITQSPKYLFRKEGQNVTLSCEQNLNHDAMYWYRQDPGQGLRLIYYSQIVNDFQKGDIAEGYSVSREKKESFPLTVTSAQKNPTAFYLCASSIGLRGPNTEAFFGQGTRLTVV.

V gene TRBV7-9 combines with J gene TRBJ2-2; 9 bases agree with TRBD2. The J segment lost 2 bases and the V segment lost 4 bases, leaving 5 bases of the junction unmatched. CDR1 SEHNR and CDR2 FQNEAQ come from the germline V gene (reference sequence). The CDR3 covers 16 residues. The CDR3 DNA reads TGTGCCAGCAGCTCCAGCGGGGGGACTAACACCGGGGAGCTGTTTTTT. Residues: CASSSSGGTNTGELFF.

About this clone: The junction and the germline gene differ at one end; a read error may be behind it. This chain links TRBV7-7 with TRBJ2-3; TRBD1 might be the D (6 bases). The germline V gene has CDR1 SSHAT and CDR2 FNYEAQ (reference sequence). This CDR3 has 14 amino acids. The CDR3 here is CASSKQGPTDTQYF. The CDR3 DNA follows: TGTGCTAGCAGTAAACAGGGTCCCACAGATACGCAGTATTTT.

The chain joins TRBV3-1 (or the pseudogene TRBV3-2) to TRBJ1-1; D possibly corresponds to TRBD1 (6 bases). V was cut by 3 bases and J by 2 bases, with 16 bases left in between. This CDR3 comprises 16 residues. The germline CDR1 and CDR2 sequences are LGHDT and YNNKEL (reference sequence). In nucleotides, the CDR3 is TGTGCCAGCAGCCAGATAAAAGGCAGGGGAAACACTGAAGCTTTCTTT. Translating gives CASSQIKGRGNTEAFF.

The chain is built from TRBV19 and TRBJ1-5; D uncertain. Trimming left V 4 bases short and J 2 bases short, with 3 bases between. The CDR3 sequence is 12 residues long. Germline V CDR1 and CDR2: LNHDA, SQIVND (reference sequence). CDR3 loop: CASSRGNQPQHF. The CDR3 region has the DNA TGTGCCAGTAGTAGGGGCAATCAGCCCCAGCATTTT. The full variable domain, with the rest looked up from reference TRBV19 and TRBJ1-5, is DGGITQSPKYLFRKEGQNVTLSCEQNLNHDAMYWYRQDPGQGLRLIYYSQIVNDFQKGDIAEGYSVSREKKESFPLTVTSAQKNPTAFYLCASSRGNQPQHFGDGTRLSIL.

The chain employs TRBV2 and TRBJ1-1; the D is unclear. The length of the CDR3 is 14 residues. Trimming removed 4 bases from V and 1 base from J, with 10 bases in between. Germline V CDR1 and CDR2: SNHLY, FYNNEI. Written as DNA, the CDR3 is TGTGCCAGCAGTGCGCTGGCCTCGAACACTGAAGCTTTCTTT. Translation: CASSALASNTEAFF.

The chain uses TRBV11-2 and TRBJ2-7; 15 bases fit TRBD2. V was pared by 0 bases and J by 10 bases, with 7 bases of the junction left unmatched. Per the germline V gene, CDR1 is SGHAT and CDR2 is FQNNGV. The CDR3 runs to 16 residues. This CDR3 is CASSLDKGTSGRIQYF. In DNA, the CDR3 is TGTGCCAGCAGCTTAGATAAGGGGACTAGCGGGAGGATTCAGTACTTC.

The rearrangement uses TRBV5-1 and TRBJ1-6; no reliable D call. V was trimmed by 4 bases and J by 7 bases, leaving 18 bases between them. This CDR3 comprises 16 residues. The germline V gene has CDR1 SGHRS and CDR2 YFSETQ. The CDR3 DNA is TGCGCCAGCAGCGCCACACTCGACCATTCAAATTCACCCCTCCACTTT. It codes for CASSATLDHSNSPLHF.

This rearrangement joins TRBV6-5 to TRBJ2-5; TRBD2 might be the D (5 bases). The CDR3 covers 14 residues. Germline CDR1 reads MNHEY; CDR2 reads SVGAGI. The V end lost 2 bases, the J end lost 7 bases, and 14 bases lay between the germline ends. CDR3 residues: CASSYNGERGTQYF. The CDR3 coding sequence is TGTGCCAGCAGTTACAATGGGGAGCGAGGGACCCAGTACTTC.

The genes are TRBV6-6 and TRBJ1-2, with D possibly matching TRBD1 (5 bases). The CDR3 runs 14 residues. Germline CDR1 MNHNY, CDR2 SVGAGI (reference sequence). Trimming took off 0 bases at V and 5 bases at J, with 10 bases between the two ends. The CDR3 nucleotides are TGTGCCAGCAGTTACTCGGGGGGACGGTATGGCTACACCTTC. Translated: CASSYSGGRYGYTF.